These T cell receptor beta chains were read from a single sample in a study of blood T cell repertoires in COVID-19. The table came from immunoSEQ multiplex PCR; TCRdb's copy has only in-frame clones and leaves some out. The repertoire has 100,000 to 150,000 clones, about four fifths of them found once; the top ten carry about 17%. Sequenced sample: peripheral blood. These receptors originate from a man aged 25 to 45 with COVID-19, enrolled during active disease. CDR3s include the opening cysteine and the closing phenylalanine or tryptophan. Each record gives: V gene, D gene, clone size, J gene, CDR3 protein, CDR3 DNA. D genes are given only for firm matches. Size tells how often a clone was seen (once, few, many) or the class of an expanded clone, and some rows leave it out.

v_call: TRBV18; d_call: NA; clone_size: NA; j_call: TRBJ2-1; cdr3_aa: CASSPEEGGAYNEQFF; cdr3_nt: TGTGCCAGCTCACCAGAGGAGGGCGGGGCGTACAATGAGCAGTTCTTC
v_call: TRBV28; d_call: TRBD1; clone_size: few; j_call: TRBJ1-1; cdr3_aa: CASSRQGARTEAFF; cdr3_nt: TGTGCCAGCAGTCGGCAGGGGGCGCGGACTGAAGCTTTCTTT
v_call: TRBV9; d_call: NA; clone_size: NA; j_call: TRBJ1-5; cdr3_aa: CASSAGGGDHQPQHF; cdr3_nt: TGTGCCAGCAGCGCCGGGGGAGGGGATCATCAGCCCCAGCATTTT
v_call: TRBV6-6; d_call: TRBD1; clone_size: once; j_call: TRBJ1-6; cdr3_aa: CASSRQGSYNSPLHF; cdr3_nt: TGTGCCAGCAGCCGACAGGGCTCCTATAATTCACCCCTCCACTTT
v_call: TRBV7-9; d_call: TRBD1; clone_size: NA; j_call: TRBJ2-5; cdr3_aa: CASSRQGAQYF; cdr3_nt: TGTGCCAGCAGCCGTCAGGGGGCCCAGTACTTC
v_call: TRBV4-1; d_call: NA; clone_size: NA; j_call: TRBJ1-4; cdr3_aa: CASSQNHDSRYEKLFF; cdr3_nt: TGCGCCAGCAGCCAAAACCATGACTCCCGGTACGAAAAACTGTTTTTT
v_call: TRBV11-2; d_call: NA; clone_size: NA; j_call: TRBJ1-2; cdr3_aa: CASSLVVQPANYGYTF; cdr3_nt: TGTGCCAGCAGCTTAGTGGTACAGCCTGCTAACTATGGCTACACCTTC
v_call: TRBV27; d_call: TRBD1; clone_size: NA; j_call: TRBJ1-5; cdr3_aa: CASSPRTGGNQPQHF; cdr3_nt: TGTGCCAGCAGCCCCCGGACAGGGGGCAATCAGCCCCAGCATTTT
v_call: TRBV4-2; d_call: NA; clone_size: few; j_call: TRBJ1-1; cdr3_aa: CASSPPGGNTEAFF; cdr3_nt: TGTGCCAGCAGCCCCCCTGGAGGGAACACTGAAGCTTTCTTT
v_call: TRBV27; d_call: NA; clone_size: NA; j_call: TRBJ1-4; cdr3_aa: CASSRPGRGEKLFF; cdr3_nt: TGTGCCAGCAGTCGTCCGGGGAGAGGTGAAAAACTGTTTTTT
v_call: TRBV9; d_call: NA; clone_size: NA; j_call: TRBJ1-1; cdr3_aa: CASSPGEGNTEAFF; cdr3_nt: TGTGCCAGCAGCCCCGGGGAGGGTAACACTGAAGCTTTCTTT
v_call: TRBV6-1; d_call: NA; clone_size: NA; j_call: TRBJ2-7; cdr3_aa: CASSDFRWTAVHFEQYF; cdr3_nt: TGTGCCAGCAGTGATTTTAGGTGGACAGCGGTTCACTTCGAGCAGTACTTC
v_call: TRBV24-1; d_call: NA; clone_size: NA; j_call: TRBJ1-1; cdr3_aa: CATSETRAGAYTEAFF; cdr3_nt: TGTGCCACCAGTGAAACCCGGGCAGGGGCTTACACTGAAGCTTTCTTT
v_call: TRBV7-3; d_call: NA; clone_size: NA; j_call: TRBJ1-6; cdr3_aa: CASSLTAGINSPLHF; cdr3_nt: TGTGCCAGCAGCTTAACGGCAGGGATAAATTCACCCCTCCACTTT
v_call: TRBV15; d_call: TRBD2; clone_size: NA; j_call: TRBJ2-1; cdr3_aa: CATSIEGGSYNEQFF; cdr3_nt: TGTGCCACCAGCATCGAGGGAGGGTCCTACAATGAGCAGTTCTTC
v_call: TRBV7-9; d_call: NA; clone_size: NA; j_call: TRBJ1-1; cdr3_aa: CASSSGTTNTEAFF; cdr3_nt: TGTGCCAGCAGTTCCGGGACAACGAACACTGAAGCTTTCTTT
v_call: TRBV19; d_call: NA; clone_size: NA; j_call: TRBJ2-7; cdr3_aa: CASSHSVGQSYEQYF; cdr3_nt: TGTGCCAGTAGCCATTCCGTGGGACAATCCTACGAGCAGTACTTC
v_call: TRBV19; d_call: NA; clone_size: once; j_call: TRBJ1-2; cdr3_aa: CASSIGTETGYTF; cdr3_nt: TGTGCCAGTAGTATAGGGACAGAGACCGGCTACACCTTC
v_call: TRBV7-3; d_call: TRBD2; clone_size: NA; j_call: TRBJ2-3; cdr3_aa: CASSLRAGGVTDTQYF; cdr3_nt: TGTGCCAGCAGCTTACGGGCGGGAGGTGTGACAGATACGCAGTATTTT
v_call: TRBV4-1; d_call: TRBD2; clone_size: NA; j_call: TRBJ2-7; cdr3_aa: CASSHGLAGSNSYEQYF; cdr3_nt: TGCGCCAGCAGCCACGGACTAGCGGGATCTAATTCCTACGAGCAGTACTTC
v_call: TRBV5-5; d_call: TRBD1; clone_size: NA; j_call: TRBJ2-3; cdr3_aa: CASSTYGQGPSTDTQYF; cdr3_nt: TGTGCCAGCAGCACTTACGGACAGGGGCCTAGCACAGATACGCAGTATTTT
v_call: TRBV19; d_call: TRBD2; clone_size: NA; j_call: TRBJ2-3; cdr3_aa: CASDSSGGADTQYF; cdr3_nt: TGTGCCAGTGATTCTAGCGGGGGGGCAGATACGCAGTATTTT
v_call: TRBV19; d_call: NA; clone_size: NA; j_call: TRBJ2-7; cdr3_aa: CASSGGGIWEQYF; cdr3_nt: TGTGCCAGTAGCGGGGGAGGCATTTGGGAGCAGTACTTC
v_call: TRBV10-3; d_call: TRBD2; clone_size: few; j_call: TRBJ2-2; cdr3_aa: CAISDLGNRGGNTGELFF; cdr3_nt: TGTGCCATCAGCGATCTAGGAAATCGGGGGGGGAACACCGGGGAGCTGTTTTTT
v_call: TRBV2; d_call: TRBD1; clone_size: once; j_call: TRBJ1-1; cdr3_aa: CASSATGEYEAFF; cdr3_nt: TGTGCCAGCAGTGCGACAGGGGAATATGAAGCTTTCTTT
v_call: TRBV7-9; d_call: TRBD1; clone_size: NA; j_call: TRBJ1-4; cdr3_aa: CASSGPGGVAEKLFF; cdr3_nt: TGTGCCAGCAGCGGACCAGGGGGCGTAGCTGAAAAACTGTTTTTT
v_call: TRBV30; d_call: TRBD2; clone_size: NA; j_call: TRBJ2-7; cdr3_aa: CAWSGTSGYGYEQYF; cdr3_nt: TGTGCCTGGAGCGGGACTAGCGGGTATGGGTACGAGCAGTACTTC
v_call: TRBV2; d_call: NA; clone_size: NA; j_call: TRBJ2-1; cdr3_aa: CASRDSDNEQFF; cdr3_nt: TGTGCCAGCAGGGACAGCGACAATGAGCAGTTCTTC